The TCR beta chain under discussion was sequenced for a study of CD4 T cells in relation to SARS-CoV-2 and coronaviruses. Of note for this clone: Its target is not known.

Germline CDR1 LGHNA, CDR2 YSLEER. The CDR3 is 20 amino acids. V was pared by 0 bases and J by 2 bases, with 26 bases between. The repertoire was sequenced with immunoSEQ multiplex PCR; TCRdb's copy has only in-frame clones and lacks some. Among approximately 31,000 clones listed, about 76% were seen once. The rearrangement joins TRBV4-3 to TRBJ2-7; the D call may be TRBD1 or TRBD2 (6 bases each). This receptor was obtained from an adult with COVID-19. The source material was memory CD4+ T cells from PBMCs, cultured in vitro. The CDR3 nucleotides read TGCGCCAGCAGCCAAGATATCCCCAGGGGAGCGGGCGTGCGGCCCTACGAGCAGTACTTC. Protein product: CASSQDIPRGAGVRPYEQYF.